A single sample is the source of the 29 T cell receptor beta chains below, sequenced in a study of blood T cell repertoires in COVID-19. Here immunoSEQ multiplex PCR was the method, and the copy in TCRdb shows in-frame clones only, minus some. The sample carries some 300,000 clones, roughly nine tenths recorded once. Sequenced material: PBMCs or T cells enriched from blood (not recorded which). Receptor source: a woman in her twenties or thirties who had recovered from COVID-19.

This clone was seen once. The chain is built from TRBV18 and TRBJ2-3; 8 bases match TRBD2. The CDR3 extends over 15 amino acids. Germline CDR1 KGHSH, CDR2 LQKENI. Unmatched junction bases numbered 5, after V lost 1 base and J lost 5 bases. CDR3 bases: TGTGCCAGCTCACCACTAGCGGGGAGGGAAGATACGCAGTATTTT. Its translation is CASSPLAGREDTQYF.

The gene calls are TRBV6-1 and TRBJ2-7; weak D call: TRBD1 (6 bases). The ends were cut back, 6 bases at V and 6 bases at J, with 21 bases in the middle. Germline CDR1 is MNHNS and CDR2 is SASEGT. The CDR3 runs to 15 residues. The CDR3 nucleotides are TGTGCCAGCAGGAAAGCCGGACAGCCCCCTCTCGAGCAGTACTTC. Amino acid sequence: CASRKAGQPPLEQYF.

In this sample, this clone turned up once. This chain connects TRBV28 to TRBJ1-3, with D tentatively TRBD1 (6 bases). Germline values: CDR1 MDHEN, CDR2 SYDVKM. CDR3 size: 14 residues. Trimming pared 5 bases from V and 3 bases from J, leaving 11 bases between. CDR3: CASSPGTYGNTIYF. The CDR3 nucleotides are TGTGCCAGCAGTCCTGGGACATATGGAAACACCATATATTTT. The full variable domain, completed using reference TRBV28 and TRBJ1-3, is DVKVTQSSRYLVKRTGEKVFLECVQDMDHENMFWYRQDPGLGLRLIYFSYDVKMKEKGDIPEGYSVSREKKERFSLILESASTNQTSMYLCASSPGTYGNTIYFGEGSWLTVV.

The rearrangement links TRBV6-1 to TRBJ2-5, with 12 bases lining up with TRBD2. Germline V gene sequence: CDR1 MNHNS, CDR2 SASEGT. With V trimmed by 2 bases and J by 0 bases, 13 bases remained unmatched. The CDR3 consists of 20 residues. The CDR3 bases are TGTGCCAGCAGTGAAACTAGCGGGGGGACCGATCTCCCGTACCAAGAGACCCAGTACTTC. Translation gives CASSETSGGTDLPYQETQYF.

The chain carries TRBV18 and TRBJ1-4; D perhaps matches TRBD1 (6 bases). Germline V gives CDR1 KGHSH, CDR2 LQKENI. V lost 3 bases and J lost 0, with 20 bases in between. The CDR3 is 19 amino acids. The CDR3 spells CASSPSYEGVGATNEKLFF. In DNA form, the CDR3 reads TGTGCCAGCTCACCCTCATACGAGGGGGTCGGGGCAACTAATGAAAAACTGTTTTTT.

The chain couples TRBV21-1 to TRBJ2-2; TRBD2 reflects the table's D call only, with no check against the DNA. TRBV21-1 is given as a pseudogene. The CDR3 loop spans 15 amino acids. The CDR3 here is CASPGGERRTGELFF. The CDR3 DNA is TGTGCCAGCCCCGGGGGAGAGAGGAGAACCGGGGAGCTGTTTTTT.

This sequence joins TRBV6-2 or TRBV6-3 and TRBJ2-2; 8 nucleotides align to TRBD1. With V trimmed by 4 bases and J by 5 bases, 9 bases remained unmatched. This CDR3 contains 16 residues. Germline V gives CDR1 MNHEY, CDR2 SVGEGT. DNA of the CDR3: TGTGCCAGCAGTTCCGCCGACAGGGGTGGGACCGGGGAGCTGTTTTTT. Protein: CASSSADRGGTGELFF.

This sequence joins TRBV11-2 and TRBJ2-7; D unclear. CDR3 length: 11 residues. Germline CDR1 reads SGHAT; CDR2 reads FQNNGV. The V gene lost 2 bases and the J gene lost 6 bases, with 5 bases spanning the gap. The CDR3 DNA reads as TGTGCCAGCAGCTTACCCGGCGAGCAGTACTTC. Its protein is CASSLPGEQYF.

J is TRBJ2-3 and V is TRBV6-5; tentatively, D is TRBD2 (6 bases). CDR3 length: 13 residues. Germline-derived CDR1 and CDR2 are MNHEY and SVGAGI. V was pared by 5 bases and J by 0 bases, with 6 bases between. CDR3 in DNA: TGTGCCAGCAGTCGGGAGAGCACAGATACGCAGTATTTT. As protein: CASSRESTDTQYF.

About this clone: Germline and junction disagree at one end, which may indicate a read error. This chain connects TRBV7-8 to TRBJ1-2, with D maybe TRBD1 (6 bases). This CDR3 has 16 residues. Germline CDR1 SGHVS, CDR2 FQNEAQ. Written as DNA, the CDR3 is TGTGCCCGCAGCTTAGCTTACAGGGAGAATAACTATGGCTACACCTTC. This codes for CARSLAYRENNYGYTF.

V is TRBV7-9 and J is TRBJ1-1; 8 bases fit TRBD1. The CDR3 runs 16 residues. V shed 5 bases and J 1 base; nucleotides not matched to a gene: 9. In germline, CDR1 is SEHNR, CDR2 FQNEAQ (reference sequence). The DNA of the CDR3 is TGTGCCAGCAGCCTCTTACACAGGGGGAAGAACACTGAAGCTTTCTTT. Translation gives CASSLLHRGKNTEAFF.

The CDR3 region has the DNA TGCGCCAGCAGCTTGGCCACAGGGGTAGAGACCCAGTACTTC. It codes for CASSLATGVETQYF. The chain links TRBV5-1 to TRBJ2-5; the match to TRBD1 covers 7 bases. Trimming at V came to 0 bases and at J to 4 bases, leaving 3 bases not matched to a gene. The CDR3 contains 14 residues. From germline, CDR1 is SGHRS and CDR2 YFSETQ.

The chain couples TRBV3-1 (or the pseudogene TRBV3-2) to TRBJ1-1; D is unresolved. CDR1 LGHDT and CDR2 YNNKEL come from the germline V gene (reference sequence). Trimming took off 4 bases at V and 3 bases at J, with 6 bases between the two ends. This CDR3 comprises 12 residues. CDR3 protein: CASSPRDTEAFF. In DNA form, the CDR3 reads TGTGCCAGCAGCCCTCGGGACACTGAAGCTTTCTTT.

The chain has TRBV7-9 and TRBJ1-2, with TRBD1 matching 9 bases. Germline CDR1 and CDR2: SEHNR and FQNEAQ (reference sequence). The CDR3 covers 14 residues. Trimming removed 4 bases from V and 12 bases from J; junction bases left unmatched: 12. CDR3 protein: CASSSGTGHVSDTF. The CDR3 coding sequence is TGTGCCAGCAGCTCCGGGACAGGGCATGTGAGCGACACCTTC.

The gene calls are TRBV7-2 and TRBJ1-1; D possibly corresponds to TRBD1 (5 bases). The germline V and J ends were trimmed by 4 bases and 4 bases, with 13 bases remaining between them. The CDR3 sequence is 14 residues long. Germline assignment: CDR1 SGHTA and CDR2 FQGNSA. This CDR3 is CASSSRVSSTEAFF. CDR3 DNA: TGTGCCAGCAGCTCCAGGGTTTCGAGCACTGAAGCTTTCTTT.

The CDR3 DNA reads as TGTGCCAGCAGACGACTATCTTCCAATGAGCAGTTCTTC. This translates into CASRRLSSNEQFF. This chain uses TRBV11-2 with TRBJ2-1; D possibly corresponds to TRBD2 (5 bases). Germline V gene data show CDR1 as SGHAT and CDR2 as FQNNGV. This CDR3 is 13 amino acids long. V was pared by 6 bases and J by 6 bases, with 12 bases between.

The CDR3 DNA sequence: TGTGCCAGCAGTCCGGGACAGGGATTTGGGCCCCAGCATTTT. Residues: CASSPGQGFGPQHF. The rearrangement joins TRBV27 to TRBJ1-5; the match to TRBD1 covers 9 bases. Unmatched junction bases numbered 8, after V lost 5 bases and J lost 9 bases. CDR1 is MNHEY, CDR2 SMNVEV, per germline (reference sequence). The CDR3 runs to 14 residues.

The chain joins TRBV19 to TRBJ2-3; D perhaps matches TRBD1 (5 bases). V was pared by 3 bases and J by 5 bases, with 15 bases between. The V gene's germline CDR1 is LNHDA and CDR2 SQIVND (reference sequence). CDR3 length: 15 residues. CDR3 DNA sequence: TGTGCCAGTAGTATTGGGGCAGTCCCGGGAGATACGCAGTATTTT. Translation gives CASSIGAVPGDTQYF.

The V and J genes are TRBV2 and TRBJ2-5; 7 bases line up with TRBD1. With V trimmed by 6 bases and J by 0 bases, 7 bases remained unmatched. In germline, CDR1 is SNHLY, CDR2 FYNNEI. The CDR3 is 15 residues long. The CDR3 region is CASSRLTGNQETQYF. DNA of the CDR3: TGTGCCAGCAGCCGACTGACAGGGAACCAAGAGACCCAGTACTTC.

V and J are TRBV7-9 and TRBJ2-1; D is ambiguous. The CDR3 has 15 amino acids. CDR1 and CDR2 from the germline V gene are SEHNR and FQNEAQ (reference sequence). Between the trimmed V and J ends, which lost 2 bases and 4 bases, there was a span of 12 bases. In nucleotides, the CDR3 is TGTGCCAGCAGCTTATCGGAGCAAACATACAATGAGCAGTTCTTC. Protein: CASSLSEQTYNEQFF.

The V call is TRBV7-6, the J call TRBJ1-1, with D uncertain. The CDR3 runs to 14 residues. Germline values: CDR1 SGHVS, CDR2 FNYEAQ. V was cut by 1 base and J by 1 base, with 7 bases left in between. The CDR3 spells CASSLGLGNTEAFF. The CDR3, as DNA: TGTGCCAGCAGCTTAGGGCTAGGGAACACTGAAGCTTTCTTT.

CDR3 DNA: TGTGCCAGCAGCTTGGATCAAGGGGGCAATGAGCAGTTCTTC. This sequence encodes CASSLDQGGNEQFF. The chain is built from TRBV5-5 and TRBJ2-1, with a weak D call TRBD1 (6 bases). Looked up from germline, CDR1 is SGHKS and CDR2 is YYEKEE (reference sequence). V lost 0 bases and J lost 6, with 10 bases in between. The CDR3 contains 14 residues.

CDR3 DNA: TGTGCCACCAGCAGAGATCGGGGGGAGGGGGAGACCCAGTACTTC. It yields the protein CATSRDRGEGETQYF. The chain is built from TRBV15 and TRBJ2-5, with 7 bases aligning to TRBD2. There are 15 residues in the CDR3. Germline CDR1 LNHNV, CDR2 YYDKDF (reference sequence). V lost 0 bases and J lost 5; bases outside the gene matches: 6.

The V and J genes are TRBV24-1 and TRBJ2-2; 7 nucleotides line up with TRBD2. Germline V gene data show CDR1 as KGHDR and CDR2 as SFDVKD. The CDR3 length is 15 residues. With V trimmed by 9 bases and J by 4 bases, 10 bases remained unmatched. The CDR3 DNA is TGTGCCACCTCCTCCGGGGGGTCAGGCACCGGGGAGCTGTTTTTT. Its translation: CATSSGGSGTGELFF.

J is TRBJ2-5 and V is TRBV5-4; 7 nucleotides align to TRBD2. The CDR3 has 15 residues. With 0 bases clipped from V and 4 bases from J, the junction kept 6 bases outside the gene matches. Germline CDR1 and CDR2: SGHNT and YYREEE (reference sequence). CDR3 residues: CASSLGFGGGETQYF. CDR3 in DNA: TGTGCCAGCAGCTTGGGGTTTGGGGGGGGAGAGACCCAGTACTTC.

CDR3 in DNA: TGTGCCAGCCTAGCGGGGGGAAACACCGGGGAGCTGTTTTTT. Its translation: CASLAGGNTGELFF. The chain has TRBV28 and TRBJ2-2; 11 positions match TRBD2. The length of the CDR3 is 14 residues. V lost 8 bases to trimming and J lost 2 bases; unmatched junction nucleotides: 1. Germline V gives CDR1 MDHEN, CDR2 SYDVKM.

The genes are TRBV9 and TRBJ1-1; D possibly corresponds to TRBD1 (6 bases). Between the trimmed V and J ends, which lost 4 bases and 3 bases, there was a span of 16 bases. This CDR3 has 15 residues. Germline CDR1 is SGDLS and CDR2 is YYNGEE. CDR3 sequence reads: CASSRYWTAHTEAFF. The CDR3 nucleotides read TGTGCCAGCAGCCGATACTGGACAGCCCACACTGAAGCTTTCTTT.

The CDR3, as DNA: TGTGCCAGCAGAAATACAGGGGTTGGTACTAATGAAAAACTGTTTTTT. It translates to CASRNTGVGTNEKLFF. The chain recombines TRBV2 with TRBJ1-4; TRBD1 agrees at 7 bases. Losses at the gene ends were 6 bases for V and 2 bases for J; bases not matched to a gene: 9. The CDR3 totals 16 residues. Germline V gives CDR1 SNHLY, CDR2 FYNNEI.

V is TRBV27 and J is TRBJ2-3, with 10 bases aligning to TRBD2. Germline CDR1 MNHEY, CDR2 SMNVEV (reference sequence). The CDR3 runs to 16 residues. V shed 2 bases and J 3 bases; nucleotides not matched to a gene: 5. CDR3 in amino acids: CASSLMGSGGTDTQYF. CDR3 nucleotide sequence: TGTGCCAGCAGTTTAATGGGTAGCGGGGGGACAGATACGCAGTATTTT.